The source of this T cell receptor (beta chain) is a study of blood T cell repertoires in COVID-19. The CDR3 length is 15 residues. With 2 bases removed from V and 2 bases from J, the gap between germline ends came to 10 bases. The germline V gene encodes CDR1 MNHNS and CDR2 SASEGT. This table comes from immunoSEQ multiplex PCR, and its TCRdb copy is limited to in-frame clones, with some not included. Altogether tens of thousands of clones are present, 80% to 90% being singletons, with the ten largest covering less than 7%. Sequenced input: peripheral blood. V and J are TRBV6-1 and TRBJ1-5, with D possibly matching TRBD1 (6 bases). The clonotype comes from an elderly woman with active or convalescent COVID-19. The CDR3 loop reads CASSESQGRNQPQHF. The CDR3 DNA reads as TGTGCCAGCAGTGAATCACAGGGACGCAATCAGCCCCAGCATTTT.